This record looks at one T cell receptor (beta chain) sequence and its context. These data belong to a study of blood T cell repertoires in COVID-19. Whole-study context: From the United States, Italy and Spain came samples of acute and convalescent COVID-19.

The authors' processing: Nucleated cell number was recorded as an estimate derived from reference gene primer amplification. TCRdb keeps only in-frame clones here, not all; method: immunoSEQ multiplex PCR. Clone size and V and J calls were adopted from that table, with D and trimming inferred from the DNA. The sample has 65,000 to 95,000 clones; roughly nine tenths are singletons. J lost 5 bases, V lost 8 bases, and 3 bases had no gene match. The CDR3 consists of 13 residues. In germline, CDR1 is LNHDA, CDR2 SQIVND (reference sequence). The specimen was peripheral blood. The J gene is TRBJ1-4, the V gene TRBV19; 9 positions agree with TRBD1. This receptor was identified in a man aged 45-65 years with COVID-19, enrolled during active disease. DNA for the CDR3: TGTGCCAGTTCCGGGACAGGGAATGAAAAACTGTTTTTT. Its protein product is CASSGTGNEKLFF.